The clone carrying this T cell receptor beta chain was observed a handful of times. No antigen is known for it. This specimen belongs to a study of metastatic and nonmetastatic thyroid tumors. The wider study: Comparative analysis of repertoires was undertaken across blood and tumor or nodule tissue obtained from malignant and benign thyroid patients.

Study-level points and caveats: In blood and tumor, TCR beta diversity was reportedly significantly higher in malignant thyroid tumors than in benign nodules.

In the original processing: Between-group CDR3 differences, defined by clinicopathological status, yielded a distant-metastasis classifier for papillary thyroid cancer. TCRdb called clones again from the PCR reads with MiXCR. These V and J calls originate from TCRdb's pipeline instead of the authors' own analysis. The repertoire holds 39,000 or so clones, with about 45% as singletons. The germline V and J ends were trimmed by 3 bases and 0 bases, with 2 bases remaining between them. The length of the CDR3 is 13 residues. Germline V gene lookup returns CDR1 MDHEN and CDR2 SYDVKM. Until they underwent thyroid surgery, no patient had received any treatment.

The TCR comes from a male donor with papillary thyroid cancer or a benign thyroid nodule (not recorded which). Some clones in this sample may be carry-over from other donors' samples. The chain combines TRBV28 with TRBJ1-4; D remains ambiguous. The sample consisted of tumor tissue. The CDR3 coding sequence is TGTGCCAGCAGTTTGACAACTAATGAAAAACTGTTTTTT. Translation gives CASSLTTNEKLFF. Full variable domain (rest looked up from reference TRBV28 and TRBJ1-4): DVKVTQSSRYLVKRTGEKVFLECVQDMDHENMFWYRQDPGLGLRLIYFSYDVKMKEKGDIPEGYSVSREKKERFSLILESASTNQTSMYLCASSLTTNEKLFFGSGTQLSVL.